The 12 T cell receptor beta chains given below trace back to one sample, sequenced in a study of monozygotic twins with inflammatory bowel disease. TCRdb reworked the 5' RACE reads into one entry per CDR3 protein, no DNA. This listing includes hundreds of thousands of distinct CDR3 sequences. Sequenced input: blood. These receptors were obtained from a human donor with ulcerative colitis or Crohn's disease, or a healthy co-twin of an affected twin (not recorded which).

The V and J genes are TRBV5-1 and TRBJ1-1; there is no DNA to check the TCRdb D call of TRBD1. CDR1 SGHRS and CDR2 YFSETQ come from the germline V gene. This CDR3 has 16 residues. The chain's CDR3 is CASSRTGGKENTEAFF.

CDR3 protein: CAISELTGPSEQYF. The chain carries TRBV10-3 and TRBJ2-7; TCRdb gives TRBD1 as the D gene, but with no DNA this cannot be confirmed. The germline CDR1 and CDR2 sequences are ENHRY and SYGVKD. The CDR3 contains 14 residues.

This chain joins TRBV29-1 and TRBJ1-4; the D call of TRBD1 rests on TCRdb alone, since no DNA is present to check it. The CDR3 extends over 13 amino acids. Germline values: CDR1 SQVTM, CDR2 ANQGSEA. CDR3: CSVERGRGEKLFF.

The chain has TRBV20-1 and TRBJ2-3; TCRdb selects TRBD1, and the lack of DNA leaves this call unchecked. Germline V gene sequence: CDR1 DFQATT, CDR2 SNEGSKA (reference sequence). The CDR3 spans 14 residues. CDR3 region: CSARDLGGPDTQYF.

The chain employs TRBV25-1 and TRBJ1-1. The CDR3 has 14 residues. The germline gives CDR1 MGHDK, CDR2 SYGVNS. CDR3 protein: CASSAGVGYTEAFF.

This rearrangement joins TRBV7-3 to TRBJ1-1; the TCRdb call, TRBD1, lacks DNA for checking. The CDR3 runs 15 residues. Germline CDR1 is SGHTA and CDR2 is FQGTGA. The chain's CDR3 is CASSPRQGFDTEAFF.

V is TRBV6-1 and J is TRBJ2-3; lacking DNA, the TRBD1 call made by TCRdb goes unchecked. This CDR3 region has 16 residues. Looked up from germline, CDR1 is MNHNS and CDR2 is SASEGT. This chain's CDR3 is CASSEDFDRGPDTQYF.

The V and J genes are TRBV9 and TRBJ1-2; checking the TCRdb D call of TRBD1 is not possible without DNA. Germline-derived CDR1 and CDR2 are SGDLS and YYNGEE. The CDR3 contains 14 residues. Here the CDR3 reads CASSVGPGDYGYTF.

This chain connects TRBV18 to TRBJ2-1. CDR1 is KGHSH, CDR2 LQKENI, per germline. This CDR3 contains 15 residues. The CDR3 spells CASSPPGLVLAEQFF. Based on the CDR3 plus reference TRBV18 and TRBJ2-1, the full variable domain is NAGVMQNPRHLVRRRGQEARLRCSPMKGHSHVYWYRQLPEEGLKFMVYLQKENIIDESGMPKERFSAEFPKEGPSILRIQQVVRGDSAAYFCASSPPGLVLAEQFFGPGTRLTVL.

This chain links TRBV6-1 with TRBJ1-2; as DNA is missing, the TRBD1 call by TCRdb cannot be tested. The germline gives CDR1 MNHNS, CDR2 SASEGT. The CDR3 consists of 15 residues. The CDR3 here is CASRASQGAVYGYTF.

The chain carries TRBV4-2 and TRBJ2-1; TCRdb returns TRBD1, unconfirmable since there is no DNA. The germline CDR1 and CDR2 sequences are LGHNA and YNFKEQ. The CDR3 spans 16 residues. The CDR3 region is CASSQDRGSSYNEQFF.

The rearrangement joins TRBV29-1 to TRBJ1-2; TCRdb's D call, TRBD1, is unchecked because there is no DNA. The CDR3 extends over 13 amino acids. Germline values: CDR1 SQVTM, CDR2 ANQGSEA. The CDR3 here is CSVVVTGNYGYTF.